Below are 2 T cell receptor beta chains sequenced from a single sample in a study of T cells in Graves' hyperthyroidism and ophthalmopathy (dated by TCRdb to 2018 to 2020). Libraries were made using multiplex PCR. TCRdb lists the instrument as Illumina HiSeq 2000. The TCR beta CDR3 regions were amplified from RNA transcripts. The first round of RT-PCR for the TCR CDR3 was performed with the HTBI primer set and the Qiagen OneStep RT-PCR kit. TCRdb reprocessed the public reads (quality trimming at Q25 with fastp, clone calling with MiXCR) and kept in-frame beta chains. All rows with the same CDR3 protein become a single entry with the most common DNA and genes. In all, the sample holds 500,000 or so distinct CDR3 sequences, and about a sixth of those were seen once. The top ten constitute approximately 18% of the sample. Specimen: blood. Source of these receptors: a woman under 30 with Graves' ophthalmopathy.

CDR3 in DNA: TGTGCCAGCAGCGTAGGGTTCGAGGAGACCCAGTACTTC. Its translation is CASSVGFEETQYF. The V call is TRBV9, the J call TRBJ2-5; D unresolved. Trimming shortened V by 0 bases and J by 5 bases, and 8 bases separated the two germline ends. Per the germline V gene, CDR1 is SGDLS and CDR2 is YYNGEE. The CDR3 sequence is 13 residues long.

This clonotype was found many times. The chain couples TRBV11-2 to TRBJ1-1, with D tentatively TRBD1 (6 bases). Per germline, CDR1 SGHAT and CDR2 FQNNGV. Trimming removed 4 bases from V and 0 bases from J, with 12 bases in between. CDR3 length: 15 amino acids. The CDR3 sequence: CASSYSGTLNTEAFF. The CDR3 nucleotides read TGTGCCAGCAGCTATTCCGGGACACTGAACACTGAAGCTTTCTTT.